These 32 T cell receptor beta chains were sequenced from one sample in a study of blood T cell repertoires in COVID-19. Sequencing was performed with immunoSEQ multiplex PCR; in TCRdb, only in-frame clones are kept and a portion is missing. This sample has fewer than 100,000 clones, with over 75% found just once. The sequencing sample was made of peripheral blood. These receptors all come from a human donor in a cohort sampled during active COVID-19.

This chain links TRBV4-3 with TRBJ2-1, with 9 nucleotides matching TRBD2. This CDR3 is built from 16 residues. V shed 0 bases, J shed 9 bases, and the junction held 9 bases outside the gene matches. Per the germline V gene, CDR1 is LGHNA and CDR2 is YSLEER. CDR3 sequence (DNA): TGCGCCAGCAGCCAAGATCCGGGCGGGGGGGCCATTGAGCAGTTCTTC. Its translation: CASSQDPGGGAIEQFF.

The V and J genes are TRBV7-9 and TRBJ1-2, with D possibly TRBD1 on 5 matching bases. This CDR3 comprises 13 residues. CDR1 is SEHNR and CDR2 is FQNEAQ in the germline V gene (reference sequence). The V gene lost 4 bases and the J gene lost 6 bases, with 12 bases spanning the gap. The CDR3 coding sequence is TGTGCCAGCAGCTCGCGGGACGGGAATGGCTACACCTTC. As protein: CASSSRDGNGYTF. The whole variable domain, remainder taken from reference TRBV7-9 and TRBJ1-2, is DTGVSQNPRHKITKRGQNVTFRCDPISEHNRLYWYRQTLGQGPEFLTYFQNEAQLEKSRLLSDRFSAERPKGSFSTLEIQRTEQGDSAMYLCASSSRDGNGYTFGSGTRLTVV.

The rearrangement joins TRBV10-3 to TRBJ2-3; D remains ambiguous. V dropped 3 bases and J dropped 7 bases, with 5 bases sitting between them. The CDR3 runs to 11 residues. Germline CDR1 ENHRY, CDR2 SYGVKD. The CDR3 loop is CAISDLNTQYF. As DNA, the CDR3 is TGTGCCATCAGTGACCTAAATACGCAGTATTTT.

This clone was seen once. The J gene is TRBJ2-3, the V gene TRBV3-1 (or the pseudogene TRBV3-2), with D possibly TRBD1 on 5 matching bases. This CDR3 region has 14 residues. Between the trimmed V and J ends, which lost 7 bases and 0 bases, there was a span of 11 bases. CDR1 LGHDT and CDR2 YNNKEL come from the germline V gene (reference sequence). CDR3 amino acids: CASMRQGSTDTQYF. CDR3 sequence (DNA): TGTGCCAGCATGAGGCAGGGAAGCACAGATACGCAGTATTTT.

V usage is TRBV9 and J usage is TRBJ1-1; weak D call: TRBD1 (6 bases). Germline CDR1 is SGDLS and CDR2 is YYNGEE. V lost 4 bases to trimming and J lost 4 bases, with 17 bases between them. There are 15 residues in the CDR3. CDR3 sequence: CASSPGARGGTEAFF. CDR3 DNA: TGTGCCAGCAGCCCGGGGGCGAGGGGGGGCACTGAAGCTTTCTTT.

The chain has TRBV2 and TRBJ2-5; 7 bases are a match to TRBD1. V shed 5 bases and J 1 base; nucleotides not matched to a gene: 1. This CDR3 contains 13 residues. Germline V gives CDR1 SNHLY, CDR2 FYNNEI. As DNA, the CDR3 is TGTGCCAGCAGTTACAGGGGCCAAGAGACCCAGTACTTC. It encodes CASSYRGQETQYF.

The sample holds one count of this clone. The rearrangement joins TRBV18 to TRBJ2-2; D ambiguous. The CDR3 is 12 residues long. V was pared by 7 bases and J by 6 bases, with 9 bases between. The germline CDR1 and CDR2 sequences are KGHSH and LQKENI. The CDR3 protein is CASCLVSGELFF. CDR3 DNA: TGTGCCAGCTGTTTAGTCTCCGGGGAGCTGTTTTTT.

CDR3 amino acids: CAWSVSRVEEKLFF. Here the CDR3 DNA reads TGTGCCTGGAGTGTATCCAGGGTGGAAGAAAAACTGTTTTTT. This rearrangement joins TRBV30 to TRBJ1-4, with D perhaps TRBD1 (5 bases). The germline CDR1 and CDR2 sequences are GTSNPN and SVGIG (reference sequence). CDR3 length: 14 residues. The V end lost 0 bases, the J end lost 8 bases, and 13 bases lay between the germline ends.

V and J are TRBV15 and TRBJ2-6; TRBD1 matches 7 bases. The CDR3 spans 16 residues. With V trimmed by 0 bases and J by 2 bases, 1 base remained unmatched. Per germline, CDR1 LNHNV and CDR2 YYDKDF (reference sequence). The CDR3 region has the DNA TGTGCCACCAGCAGAGATCAGGGGGCTGGGGCCAACGTCCTGACTTTC. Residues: CATSRDQGAGANVLTF.

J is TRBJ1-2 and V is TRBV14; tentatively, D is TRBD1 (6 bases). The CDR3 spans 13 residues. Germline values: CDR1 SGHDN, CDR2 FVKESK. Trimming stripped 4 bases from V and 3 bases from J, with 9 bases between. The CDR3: CASSLRTDYGYTF. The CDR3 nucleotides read TGTGCCAGCAGCCTCCGGACAGACTATGGCTACACCTTC.

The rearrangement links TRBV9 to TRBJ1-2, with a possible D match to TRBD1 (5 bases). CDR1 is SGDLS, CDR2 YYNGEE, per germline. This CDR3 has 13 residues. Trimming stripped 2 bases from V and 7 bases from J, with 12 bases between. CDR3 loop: CASSVSDGGGYTF. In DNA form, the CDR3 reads TGTGCCAGCAGCGTCTCGGACGGGGGTGGCTACACCTTC.

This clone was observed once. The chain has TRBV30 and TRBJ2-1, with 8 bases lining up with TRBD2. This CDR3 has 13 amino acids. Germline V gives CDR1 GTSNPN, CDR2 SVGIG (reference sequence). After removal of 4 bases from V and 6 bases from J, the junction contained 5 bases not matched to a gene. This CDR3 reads CAWIRGGINEQFF. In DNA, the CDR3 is TGTGCCTGGATCCGGGGGGGTATCAATGAGCAGTTCTTC.

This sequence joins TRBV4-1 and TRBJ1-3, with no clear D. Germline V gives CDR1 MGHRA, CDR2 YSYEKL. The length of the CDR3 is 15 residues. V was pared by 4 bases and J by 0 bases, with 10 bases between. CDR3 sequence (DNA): TGCGCCAGCAGCCGTCAGGTGTTCTCTGGAAACACCATATATTTT. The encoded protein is CASSRQVFSGNTIYF.

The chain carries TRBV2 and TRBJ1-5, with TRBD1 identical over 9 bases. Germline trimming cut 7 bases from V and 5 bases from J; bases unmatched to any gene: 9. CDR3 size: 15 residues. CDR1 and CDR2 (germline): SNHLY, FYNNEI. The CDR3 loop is CASTGGTGYDQPQHF. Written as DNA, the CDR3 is TGTGCCAGCACGGGGGGGACAGGGTACGATCAGCCCCAGCATTTT.

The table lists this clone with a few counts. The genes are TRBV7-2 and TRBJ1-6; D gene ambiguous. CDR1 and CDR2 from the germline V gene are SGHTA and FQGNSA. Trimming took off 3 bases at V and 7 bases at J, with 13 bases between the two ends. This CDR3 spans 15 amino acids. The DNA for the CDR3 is TGTGCCAGCAGCTTCCGCCGCGGCCCCAATTCACCCCTCCACTTT. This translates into CASSFRRGPNSPLHF.

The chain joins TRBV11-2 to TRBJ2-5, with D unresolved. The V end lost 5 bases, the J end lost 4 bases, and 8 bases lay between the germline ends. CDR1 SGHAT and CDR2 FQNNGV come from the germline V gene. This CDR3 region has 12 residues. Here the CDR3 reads CASSIVRETQYF. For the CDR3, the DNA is TGTGCCAGCAGCATTGTGCGAGAGACCCAGTACTTC.

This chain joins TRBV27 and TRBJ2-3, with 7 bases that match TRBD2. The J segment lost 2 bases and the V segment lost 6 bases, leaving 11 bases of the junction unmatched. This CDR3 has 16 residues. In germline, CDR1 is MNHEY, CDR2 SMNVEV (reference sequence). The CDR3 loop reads CASRTHGGGLTDTQYF. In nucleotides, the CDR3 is TGTGCCAGCAGGACCCATGGGGGGGGACTCACAGATACGCAGTATTTT.

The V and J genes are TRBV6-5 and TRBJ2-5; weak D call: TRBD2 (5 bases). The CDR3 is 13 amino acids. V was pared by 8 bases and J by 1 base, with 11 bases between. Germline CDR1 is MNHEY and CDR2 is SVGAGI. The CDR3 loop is CASEREFQETQYF. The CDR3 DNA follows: TGTGCCAGCGAGAGGGAATTCCAAGAGACCCAGTACTTC.

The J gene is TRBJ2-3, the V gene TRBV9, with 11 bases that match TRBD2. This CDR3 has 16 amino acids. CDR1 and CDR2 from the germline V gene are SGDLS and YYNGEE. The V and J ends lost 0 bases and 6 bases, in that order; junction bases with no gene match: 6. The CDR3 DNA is TGTGCCAGCAGCGTAGTTCCTAGCGGGAGGTCGGATACGCAGTATTTT. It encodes CASSVVPSGRSDTQYF.

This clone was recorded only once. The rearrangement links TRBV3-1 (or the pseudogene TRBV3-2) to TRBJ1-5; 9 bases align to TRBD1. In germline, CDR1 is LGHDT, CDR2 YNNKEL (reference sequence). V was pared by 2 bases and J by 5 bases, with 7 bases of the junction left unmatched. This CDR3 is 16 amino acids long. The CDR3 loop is CASSQSGTGIDQPQHF. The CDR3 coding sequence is TGTGCCAGCAGCCAATCCGGGACAGGGATAGATCAGCCCCAGCATTTT.

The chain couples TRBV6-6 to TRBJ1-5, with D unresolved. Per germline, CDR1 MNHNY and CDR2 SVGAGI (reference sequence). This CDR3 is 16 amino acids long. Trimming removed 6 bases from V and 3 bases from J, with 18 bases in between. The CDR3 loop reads CASRLGDREYNQPQHF. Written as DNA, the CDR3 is TGTGCCAGCAGACTCGGCGACCGGGAATACAATCAGCCCCAGCATTTT.

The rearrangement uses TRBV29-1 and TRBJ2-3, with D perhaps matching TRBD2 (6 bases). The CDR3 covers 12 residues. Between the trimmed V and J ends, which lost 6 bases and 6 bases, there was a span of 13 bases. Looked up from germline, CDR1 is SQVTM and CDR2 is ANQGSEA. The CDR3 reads CSVRDGSDTQYF. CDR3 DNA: TGCAGCGTGCGGGACGGTTCGGATACGCAGTATTTT.

Here the CDR3 reads CASSTGFRNTGELFF. The CDR3 nucleotides are TGTGCCAGCAGCACAGGGTTTCGGAACACCGGGGAGCTGTTTTTT. The chain combines TRBV5-6 with TRBJ2-2; D may be TRBD1 (6 bases). V gave up 4 bases and J gave up 1 base, with 11 bases separating them. The CDR3 is 15 amino acids. Germline V gene data show CDR1 as SGHDT and CDR2 as YYEEEE.

The CDR3 DNA is TGTGCCAGCAGTGAAGCGGCTAGCGGGAGCGGCGAGACCCAGTACTTC. This translates into CASSEAASGSGETQYF. The genes are TRBV2 and TRBJ2-5, with 10 bases that match TRBD2. The germline CDR1 and CDR2 sequences are SNHLY and FYNNEI. The CDR3 is 16 amino acids. With 0 bases clipped from V and 5 bases from J, the junction kept 6 bases outside the gene matches.

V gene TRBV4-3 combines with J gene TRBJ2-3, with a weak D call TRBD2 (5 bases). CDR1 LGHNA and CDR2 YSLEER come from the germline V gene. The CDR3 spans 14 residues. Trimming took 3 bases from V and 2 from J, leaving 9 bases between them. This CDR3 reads CASSQDSNTDTQYF. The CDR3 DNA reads TGCGCCAGCAGCCAGGACTCTAACACAGATACGCAGTATTTT.

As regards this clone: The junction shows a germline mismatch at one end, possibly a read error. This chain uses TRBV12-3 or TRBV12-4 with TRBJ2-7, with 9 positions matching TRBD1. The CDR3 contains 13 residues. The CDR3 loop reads CASTLQGAGEQYF. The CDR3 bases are TGTGCCAGCACTTTACAGGGGGCGGGGGAGCAGTACTTC.

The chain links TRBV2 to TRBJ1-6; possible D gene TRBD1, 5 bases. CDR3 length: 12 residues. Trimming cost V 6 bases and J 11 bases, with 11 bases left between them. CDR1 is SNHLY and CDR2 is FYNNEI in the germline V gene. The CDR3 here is CASRDDRAPLHF. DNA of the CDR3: TGTGCCAGCAGGGATGACAGAGCACCCCTCCACTTT.

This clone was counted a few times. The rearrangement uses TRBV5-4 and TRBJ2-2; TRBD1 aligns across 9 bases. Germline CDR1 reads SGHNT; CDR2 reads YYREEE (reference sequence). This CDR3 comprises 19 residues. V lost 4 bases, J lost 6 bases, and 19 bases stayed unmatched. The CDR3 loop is CASSLDRGTPVISPGELFF. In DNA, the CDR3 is TGTGCCAGCAGCCTCGACAGGGGGACTCCAGTCATCAGCCCCGGGGAGCTGTTTTTT.

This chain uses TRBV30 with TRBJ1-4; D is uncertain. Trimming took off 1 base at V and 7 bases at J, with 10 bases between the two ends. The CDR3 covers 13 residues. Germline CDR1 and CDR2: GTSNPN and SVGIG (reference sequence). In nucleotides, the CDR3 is TGTGCCTGGAGTGCGGAGTTCCGTGAAAAACTGTTTTTT. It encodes CAWSAEFREKLFF.

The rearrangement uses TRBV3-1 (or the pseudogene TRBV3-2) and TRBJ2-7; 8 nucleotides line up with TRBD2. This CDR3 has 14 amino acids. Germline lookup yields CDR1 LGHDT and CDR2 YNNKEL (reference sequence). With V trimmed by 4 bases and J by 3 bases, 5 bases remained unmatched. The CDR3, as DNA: TGTGCCAGCAGCCTGGGACTAGTAATCTACGAGCAGTACTTC. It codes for CASSLGLVIYEQYF.

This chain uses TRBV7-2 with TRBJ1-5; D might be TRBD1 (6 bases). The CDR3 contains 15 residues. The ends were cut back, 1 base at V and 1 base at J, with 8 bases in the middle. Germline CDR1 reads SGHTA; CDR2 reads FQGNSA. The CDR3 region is CASSLDGGSNQPQHF. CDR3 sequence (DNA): TGTGCCAGCAGCTTAGATGGGGGCAGCAATCAGCCCCAGCATTTT.

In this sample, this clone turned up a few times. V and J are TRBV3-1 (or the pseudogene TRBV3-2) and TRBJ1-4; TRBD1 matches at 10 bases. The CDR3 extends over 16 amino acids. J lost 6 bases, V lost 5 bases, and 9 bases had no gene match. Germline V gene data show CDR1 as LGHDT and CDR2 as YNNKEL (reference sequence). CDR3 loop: CASSRSTGTGDEKLFF. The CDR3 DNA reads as TGTGCCAGCAGCAGAAGTACCGGGACAGGGGATGAAAAACTGTTTTTT.